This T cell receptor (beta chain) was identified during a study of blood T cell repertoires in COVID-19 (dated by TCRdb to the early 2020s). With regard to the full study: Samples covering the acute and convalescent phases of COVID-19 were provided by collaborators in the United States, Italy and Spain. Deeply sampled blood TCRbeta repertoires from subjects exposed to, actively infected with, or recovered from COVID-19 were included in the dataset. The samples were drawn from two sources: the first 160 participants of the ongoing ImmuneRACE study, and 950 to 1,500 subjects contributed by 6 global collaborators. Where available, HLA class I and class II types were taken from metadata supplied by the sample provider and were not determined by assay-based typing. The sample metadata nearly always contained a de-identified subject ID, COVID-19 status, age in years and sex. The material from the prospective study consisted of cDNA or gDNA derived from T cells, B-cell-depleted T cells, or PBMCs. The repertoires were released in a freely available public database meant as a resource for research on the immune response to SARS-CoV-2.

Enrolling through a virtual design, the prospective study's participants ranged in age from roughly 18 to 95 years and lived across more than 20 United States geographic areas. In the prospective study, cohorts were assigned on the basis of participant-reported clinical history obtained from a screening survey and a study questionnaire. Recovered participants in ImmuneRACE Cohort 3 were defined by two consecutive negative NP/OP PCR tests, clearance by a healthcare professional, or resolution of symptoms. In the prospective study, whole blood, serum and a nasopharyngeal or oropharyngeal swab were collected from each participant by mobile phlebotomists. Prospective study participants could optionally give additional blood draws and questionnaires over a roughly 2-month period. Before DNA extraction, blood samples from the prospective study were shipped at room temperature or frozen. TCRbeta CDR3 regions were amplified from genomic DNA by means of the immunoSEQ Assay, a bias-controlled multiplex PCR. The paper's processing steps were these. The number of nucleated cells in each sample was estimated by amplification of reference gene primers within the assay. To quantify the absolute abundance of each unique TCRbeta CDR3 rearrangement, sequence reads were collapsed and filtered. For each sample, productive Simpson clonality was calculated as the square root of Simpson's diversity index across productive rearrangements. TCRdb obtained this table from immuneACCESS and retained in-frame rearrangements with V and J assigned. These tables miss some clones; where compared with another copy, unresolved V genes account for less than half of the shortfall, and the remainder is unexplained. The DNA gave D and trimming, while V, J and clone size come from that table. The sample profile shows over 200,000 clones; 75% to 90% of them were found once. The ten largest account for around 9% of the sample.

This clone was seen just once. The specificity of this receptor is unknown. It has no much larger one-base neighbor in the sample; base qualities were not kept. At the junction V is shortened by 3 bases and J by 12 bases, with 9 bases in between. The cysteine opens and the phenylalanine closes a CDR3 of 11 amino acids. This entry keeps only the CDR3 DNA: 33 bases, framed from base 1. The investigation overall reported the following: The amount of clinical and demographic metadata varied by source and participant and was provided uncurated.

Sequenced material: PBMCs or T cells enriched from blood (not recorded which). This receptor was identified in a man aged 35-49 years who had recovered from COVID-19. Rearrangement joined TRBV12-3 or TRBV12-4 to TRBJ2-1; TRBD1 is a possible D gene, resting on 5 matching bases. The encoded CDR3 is CASSFKQGQFF. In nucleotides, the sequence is TGTGCCAGCAGTTTCAAGCAGGGGCAGTTCTTC.